This T cell receptor beta chain was identified during a study of blood T cell repertoires in COVID-19. Trimming cost V 1 base and J 8 bases, with 14 bases left between them. CDR1 and CDR2 from the germline V gene are LGHDT and YNNKEL (reference sequence). The length of the CDR3 is 15 residues. The protocol was immunoSEQ multiplex PCR, while the TCRdb copy is restricted to in-frame clones and leaves out a portion. Of 25,000 to 30,000 clones listed, roughly 76% are singletons. The chain is built from TRBV3-1 (or the pseudogene TRBV3-2) and TRBJ1-4; D uncertain. The specimen sequenced was peripheral blood. This sequence originates from a man aged 65 to 85 with acute or convalescent COVID-19. DNA for the CDR3: TGTGCCAGCAGCCAAGCGTCATATACGGGAGAAAAACTGTTTTTT. This sequence encodes CASSQASYTGEKLFF.